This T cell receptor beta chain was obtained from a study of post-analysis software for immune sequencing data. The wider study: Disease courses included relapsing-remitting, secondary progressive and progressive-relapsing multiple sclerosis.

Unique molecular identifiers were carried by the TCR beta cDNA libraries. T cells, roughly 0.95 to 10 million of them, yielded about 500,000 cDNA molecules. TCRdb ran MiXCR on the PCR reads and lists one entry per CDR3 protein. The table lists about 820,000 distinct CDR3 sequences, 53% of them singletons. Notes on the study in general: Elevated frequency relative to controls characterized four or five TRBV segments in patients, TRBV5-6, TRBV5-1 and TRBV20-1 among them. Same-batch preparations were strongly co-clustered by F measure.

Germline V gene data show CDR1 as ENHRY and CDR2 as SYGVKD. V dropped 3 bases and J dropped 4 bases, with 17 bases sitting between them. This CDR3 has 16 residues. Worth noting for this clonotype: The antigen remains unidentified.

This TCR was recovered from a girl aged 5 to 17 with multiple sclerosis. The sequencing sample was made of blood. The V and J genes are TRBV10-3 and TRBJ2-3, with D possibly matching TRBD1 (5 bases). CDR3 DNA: TGTGCCATCAGTGAAGGGGCCAGTCCGGCCGCAGATACGCAGTATTTT. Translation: CAISEGASPAADTQYF.